The source of this T cell receptor (beta chain) is a study of T cell repertoires in cytomegalovirus infection. Turning to the study itself: Public signatures in TCR beta pointed to CMV infection and matching HLA type.

The V segment lost 6 bases and the J segment 5 bases; nucleotides outside the gene matches: 13. Germline CDR1 is DFQATT and CDR2 is SNEGSKA (reference sequence). The length of the CDR3 is 16 residues. This clonotype was detected only a few times. As yet, its antigen is unknown. Regarding the study as a whole: The study found HLA-C-restricted CMV-specific TCR beta clonotypes dominating the ex vivo response. Summed frequency of public TCR beta families distinguished CMV carriers with the relevant HLA.

One entry per CDR3 protein, called by TCRdb with MiXCR from the reads. The table includes roughly 600,000 distinct CDR3 sequences, less than 25% detected once. Sequencing was done on a sample of CD8+ T cells from PBMCs. The sequence was obtained from a human donor in good health (CMV status not recorded). Some clones in this sample may be carry-over from other donors' samples. The chain has TRBV20-1 and TRBJ2-3; 11 bases match TRBD2. In DNA, the CDR3 is TGCAGTGCCTCTGCCATAGCGGGGGGGCAAAAAGATACGCAGTATTTT. It yields the protein CSASAIAGGQKDTQYF.